The TCR beta chain described here comes from a study of T cell changes during pregnancy in multiple sclerosis. This table comes from immunoSEQ multiplex PCR, and its TCRdb copy is limited to in-frame clones, with some not included. The sample consists of about 43,000 clones, roughly 90% of them appearing once. The CDR3 is 14 amino acids. Germline CDR1 is LNHNV and CDR2 is YYDKDF (reference sequence). Losses at the gene ends were 6 bases for V and 2 bases for J; bases not matched to a gene: 4. The clonotype was recovered from a female donor in good health, enrolled as a control in a pregnancy study. The chain links TRBV15 to TRBJ2-3; 8 bases are a match to TRBD2. The sample was peripheral blood, taken in the second trimester of pregnancy. This CDR3 reads CATRSGGFTDTQYF. CDR3 DNA sequence: TGTGCCACCAGGAGCGGGGGATTCACAGATACGCAGTATTTT.